The 32 T cell receptor beta chains reported below all come from one sample, sequenced in a study of early T cells in non-severe SARS-CoV-2 infection. Via MiXCR, TCRdb re-called the 5' RACE reads, giving one row per CDR3 protein. The sample shows approximately 81,000 distinct CDR3 sequences, roughly 5.7% of them seen only once. The sample consisted of whole blood. The source is an adult who was a healthcare worker with PCR-confirmed SARS-CoV-2 infection or an uninfected control (not recorded which).

This clonotype came up a few times. This chain connects TRBV6-5 to TRBJ2-5, with 9 bases fitting TRBD2. This CDR3 has 16 residues. J was trimmed by 4 bases and V by 6 bases; bases with no gene match: 12. CDR1 and CDR2 (germline): MNHEY, SVGAGI. The CDR3 reads CASSPPRGREGETQYF. The DNA for the CDR3 is TGTGCCAGCAGCCCCCCCCGCGGGAGGGAGGGAGAGACCCAGTACTTC.

This clonotype was recorded many times. The chain uses TRBV9 and TRBJ2-7, with D possibly matching TRBD2 (5 bases). Germline values: CDR1 SGDLS, CDR2 YYNGEE. With 1 base removed from V and 2 bases from J, the gap between germline ends came to 16 bases. The CDR3 spans 16 residues. CDR3 sequence (DNA): TGTGCCAGCAGCGTATCAAGCGGTCGGGCCCCCTACGAGCAGTACTTC. Translating gives CASSVSSGRAPYEQYF.

This clonotype showed up many times. The chain combines TRBV28 with TRBJ2-3; 9 bases agree with TRBD2. V lost 2 bases to trimming and J lost 2 bases; unmatched junction nucleotides: 5. Looked up from germline, CDR1 is MDHEN and CDR2 is SYDVKM. This CDR3 is 16 amino acids long. The CDR3 nucleotides read TGTGCCAGCAGTTTACTCGCGGGGGGGATCACAGATACGCAGTATTTT. This translates into CASSLLAGGITDTQYF.

The J gene is TRBJ1-1, the V gene TRBV20-1, with a possible D match to TRBD1 (5 bases). Germline CDR1 is DFQATT and CDR2 is SNEGSKA (reference sequence). The V end lost 5 bases, the J end lost 5 bases, and 12 bases lay between the germline ends. This CDR3 has 12 amino acids. The CDR3 region is CSAPGRRTEAFF. The CDR3 DNA sequence: TGCAGTGCTCCGGGACGGCGTACTGAAGCTTTCTTT.

This clonotype was seen a few times. The V gene is TRBV4-2, the J gene TRBJ2-3; 7 bases match TRBD1. V was pared by 0 bases and J by 3 bases, with 3 bases of the junction left unmatched. Looked up from germline, CDR1 is LGHNA and CDR2 is YNFKEQ. This CDR3 spans 15 amino acids. The CDR3 nucleotides are TGTGCCAGCAGCCAAGATGAGGGGGCTACAGATACGCAGTATTTT. Translated, it gives CASSQDEGATDTQYF.

The sample holds a few counts of this clonotype. The rearrangement uses TRBV7-7 and TRBJ2-5; possibly TRBD1 for D (6 bases). The CDR3 consists of 14 residues. The V end lost 2 bases, the J end lost 5 bases, and 12 bases lay between the germline ends. From germline, CDR1 is SSHAT and CDR2 FNYEAQ (reference sequence). This CDR3 is CASSLTGFRETQYF. The CDR3 nucleotides read TGTGCCAGCAGCTTAACAGGGTTTCGGGAGACCCAGTACTTC. The whole variable domain, remainder taken from reference TRBV7-7 and TRBJ2-5, is GAGVSQSPRYKVTKRGQDVTLRCDPISSHATLYWYQQALGQGPEFLTYFNYEAQPDKSGLPSDRFSAERPEGSISTLTIQRTEQRDSAMYRCASSLTGFRETQYFGPGTRLLVL.

In its sample, this clonotype was seen many times. The V call is TRBV5-1, the J call TRBJ2-7; possibly TRBD2 for D (5 bases). The CDR3 length is 14 residues. Trimming removed 3 bases from V and 2 bases from J, with 12 bases in between. Germline V gene lookup returns CDR1 SGHRS and CDR2 YFSETQ. The CDR3 is CASSSAGKTYEQYF. CDR3 bases: TGCGCCAGCAGCTCGGCGGGTAAGACCTACGAGCAGTACTTC. Full variable domain (rest looked up from reference TRBV5-1 and TRBJ2-7): KAGVTQTPRYLIKTRGQQVTLSCSPISGHRSVSWYQQTPGQGLQFLFEYFSETQRNKGNFPGRFSGRQFSNSRSEMNVSTLELGDSALYLCASSSAGKTYEQYFGPGTRLTVT.

The chain carries TRBV4-1 and TRBJ1-2; D remains unclear. The V and J ends lost 4 bases and 5 bases respectively, with 17 bases between them. The CDR3 is 15 residues long. Germline CDR1 is MGHRA and CDR2 is YSYEKL. The CDR3 here is CASSPLEKLGYGYTF. The CDR3 region has the DNA TGCGCCAGCAGCCCCCTGGAGAAGTTAGGATATGGCTACACCTTC.

This clonotype was found a few times. The chain links TRBV7-8 to TRBJ1-2; no clear D. The germline V gene has CDR1 SGHVS and CDR2 FQNEAQ. V was clipped by 5 bases and J by 5 bases, with 12 bases between them. The CDR3 contains 13 residues. CDR3 sequence: CASSPRLEYGYTF. The CDR3 DNA is TGTGCCAGCAGCCCCCGTCTTGAATATGGCTACACCTTC.

This clonotype was observed many times. The gene calls are TRBV6-2 or TRBV6-3 and TRBJ2-7; possibly TRBD2 for D (5 bases). The V gene lost 4 bases and the J gene lost 1 base, with 17 bases spanning the gap. The CDR3 consists of 16 residues. Germline V gives CDR1 MNHEY, CDR2 SVGEGT. In nucleotides, the CDR3 is TGTGCCAGCAGTTCGGTTCGCGGGTTGGGATCCTACGAGCAGTACTTC. It codes for CASSSVRGLGSYEQYF.

This clonotype was counted many times. The rearrangement joins TRBV29-1 to TRBJ2-3; D might be TRBD1 or TRBD2, each matching 5 bases. The CDR3 sequence is 13 residues long. Germline V gene data show CDR1 as SQVTM and CDR2 as ANQGSEA. The germline V and J ends were trimmed by 6 bases and 3 bases, with 13 bases remaining between them. In DNA form, the CDR3 reads TGCAGCGTGCTTCCGGGGCTTACAGATACGCAGTATTTT. Its protein is CSVLPGLTDTQYF.

This clonotype was seen repeatedly, ten times or more. The chain joins TRBV6-7 to TRBJ2-4; 7 bases line up with TRBD2. TRBV6-7 is assigned to the ORF class and has an uncertain function. With V trimmed by 10 bases and J by 5 bases, 17 bases remained unmatched. This CDR3 region has 16 residues. In nucleotides, the CDR3 is TGTGCCATTGAAGACGGCGGGAGAGGATGGGAAAACATTCAGTACTTC. Amino acids: CAIEDGGRGWENIQYF.

This clonotype was counted only a few times. The chain links TRBV7-6 to TRBJ2-1; 14 nucleotides line up with TRBD2. Germline trimming cut 4 bases from V and 7 bases from J; bases unmatched to any gene: 6. Per the germline V gene, CDR1 is SGHVS and CDR2 is FNYEAQ. The CDR3 is 16 amino acids. The CDR3 DNA follows: TGTGCCAGCAGCTCGACTAGCGGGGGGGGCCCGAATGAGCAGTTCTTC. It encodes CASSSTSGGGPNEQFF.

This clonotype was seen at least ten times. The chain joins TRBV25-1 to TRBJ2-7, with D possibly being TRBD2 (6 bases). This CDR3 is built from 14 residues. With 1 base removed from V and 6 bases from J, the gap between germline ends came to 13 bases. Germline assignment: CDR1 MGHDK and CDR2 SYGVNS. DNA for the CDR3: TGTGCCAGCAGTGAATTCAGGGTCGGGGGCGAGCAGTACTTC. Protein: CASSEFRVGGEQYF.

The V and J genes are TRBV3-1 and TRBJ2-2; 7 positions agree with TRBD2. The CDR3 is made up of 16 amino acids. Germline CDR1 and CDR2: LGHDT and YNNKEL (reference sequence). Unmatched junction bases numbered 11, after V lost 6 bases and J lost 4 bases. The CDR3: CASRATVGGFTGELFF. CDR3 in DNA: TGTGCCAGCAGAGCTACCGTGGGGGGGTTCACCGGGGAGCTGTTTTTT.

V is TRBV12-3 or TRBV12-4 and J is TRBJ2-1; D is uncertain. The CDR3 consists of 12 residues. V was pared by 2 bases and J by 15 bases, with 14 bases between. CDR3: CASSLQPAERFF. CDR3 DNA sequence: TGTGCCAGCAGTTTACAACCGGCCGAGAGGTTCTTC.

The chain carries TRBV5-6 and TRBJ2-3, with TRBD2 as a possible D gene (6 bases). V was shortened by 2 bases and J by 1 base, with 11 bases between the two germline ends. Germline V gene sequence: CDR1 SGHDT, CDR2 YYEEEE. The length of the CDR3 is 15 residues. The CDR3 protein is CASSLRASGTDTQYF. The CDR3, as DNA: TGTGCCAGCAGCTTACGGGCTAGCGGCACAGATACGCAGTATTTT. The whole variable domain, filled in from reference TRBV5-6 and TRBJ2-3, reads DAGVTQSPTHLIKTRGQQVTLRCSPKSGHDTVSWYQQALGQGPQFIFQYYEEEERQRGNFPDRFSGHQFPNYSSELNVNALLLGDSALYLCASSLRASGTDTQYFGPGTRLTVL.

This clonotype was found many times. The chain couples TRBV20-1 to TRBJ2-7; 12 bases line up with TRBD1. This CDR3 has 16 residues. The V gene's germline CDR1 is DFQATT and CDR2 SNEGSKA (reference sequence). J was trimmed by 2 bases and V by 6 bases; bases with no gene match: 11. This CDR3 reads CSARGQGAPGTYEQYF. The CDR3 bases are TGCAGTGCCAGGGGACAGGGGGCGCCGGGGACCTACGAGCAGTACTTC.

In its sample, this clonotype was seen many times. The V and J genes are TRBV28 and TRBJ2-4; TRBD2 is a possible D gene (5 bases). Germline lookup yields CDR1 MDHEN and CDR2 SYDVKM. Deletions cut 6 bases from V and 7 bases from J, with 16 bases between. CDR3 size: 14 residues. Here the CDR3 reads CASRPPSNHNIQYF. The DNA of the CDR3 is TGTGCCAGCAGACCCCCTAGCAACCACAACATTCAGTACTTC.

In this sample, this clonotype turned up a few times. V is TRBV5-1 and J is TRBJ1-6; TRBD1 matches 7 bases. Germline assignment: CDR1 SGHRS and CDR2 YFSETQ. The CDR3 is made up of 15 amino acids. After removal of 4 bases from V and 4 bases from J, the junction contained 5 bases not matched to a gene. The CDR3 DNA sequence: TGCGCCAGCAGCCCCGGACAGGAGTATAATTCACCCCTCCACTTT. It yields the protein CASSPGQEYNSPLHF.

At least ten counts were recorded for this clonotype. The rearrangement joins TRBV12-3 or TRBV12-4 to TRBJ2-1; 13 positions agree with TRBD2. Trimming at V came to 5 bases and at J to 9 bases, leaving 7 bases not matched to a gene. There are 15 residues in the CDR3. CDR3 sequence (DNA): TGTGCCAGCAGTGCACGGACTAGCGGGAGTGCTGAGCAGTTCTTC. It translates to CASSARTSGSAEQFF.

This clonotype was counted many times. The rearrangement joins TRBV7-9 to TRBJ2-2, with TRBD2 identical over 10 bases. Germline V gene sequence: CDR1 SEHNR, CDR2 FQNEAQ (reference sequence). The V segment lost 0 bases and the J segment 2 bases; nucleotides outside the gene matches: 3. The CDR3 has 17 amino acids. Here the CDR3 reads CASSLATSGANTGELFF. In DNA form, the CDR3 reads TGTGCCAGCAGCTTAGCAACTAGCGGGGCAAACACCGGGGAGCTGTTTTTT.

The chain links TRBV29-1 to TRBJ2-7; D uncertain. The V and J ends lost 4 bases and 5 bases respectively, with 6 bases between them. This CDR3 has 10 residues. Germline-derived CDR1 and CDR2 are SQVTM and ANQGSEA. As DNA, the CDR3 is TGCAGCGTTGCGGACCACGAGCAGTACTTC. This codes for CSVADHEQYF.

The rearrangement joins TRBV7-9 to TRBJ2-5; no reliable D call. Per germline, CDR1 SEHNR and CDR2 FQNEAQ (reference sequence). This CDR3 region has 14 residues. V was cut by 6 bases and J by 0 bases, with 11 bases left in between. The CDR3 here is CASSSDLDQETQYF. CDR3 nucleotide sequence: TGTGCCAGCAGTTCCGACTTAGACCAAGAGACCCAGTACTTC.

V usage is TRBV20-1 and J usage is TRBJ2-5, with a weak D call TRBD2 (5 bases). The CDR3 contains 14 residues. The V gene's germline CDR1 is DFQATT and CDR2 SNEGSKA (reference sequence). V lost 0 bases, J lost 1 base, and 9 bases lay in between. This CDR3 reads CSARDSATQETQYF. In nucleotides, the CDR3 is TGCAGTGCTAGAGATAGCGCCACCCAAGAGACCCAGTACTTC.

This clonotype was counted ten times or more. The V call is TRBV5-6, the J call TRBJ1-3; D is ambiguous. Trimming removed 0 bases from V and 1 base from J, with 2 bases in between. There are 13 residues in the CDR3. Germline CDR1 SGHDT, CDR2 YYEEEE. In DNA, the CDR3 is TGTGCCAGCAGCTTGGCTTCTGGAAACACCATATATTTT. Amino acid sequence: CASSLASGNTIYF. Based on the CDR3 plus reference TRBV5-6 and TRBJ1-3, the full variable domain is DAGVTQSPTHLIKTRGQQVTLRCSPKSGHDTVSWYQQALGQGPQFIFQYYEEEERQRGNFPDRFSGHQFPNYSSELNVNALLLGDSALYLCASSLASGNTIYFGEGSWLTVV.

This clonotype was counted only a few times. This chain joins TRBV6-2 or TRBV6-3 and TRBJ1-1, with 9 bases aligning to TRBD1. With 6 bases clipped from V and 9 bases from J, the junction kept 5 bases outside the gene matches. The CDR3 is 12 amino acids. Germline lookup yields CDR1 MNHEY and CDR2 SVGEGT. The CDR3 nucleotides read TGTGCCAGCAGCTCCGGGACAGGGAAAGCTTTCTTT. As protein: CASSSGTGKAFF.

The rearrangement links TRBV7-2 to TRBJ2-7; D might be TRBD1 or TRBD2, each matching 5 bases. The CDR3 consists of 15 residues. V was cut by 4 bases and J by 3 bases, with 16 bases left in between. From germline, CDR1 is SGHTA and CDR2 FQGNSA. In DNA, the CDR3 is TGTGCCAGCAGCTCCGGGACCCACCACAGCTACGAGCAGTACTTC. Protein: CASSSGTHHSYEQYF.

This clonotype occurred a few times. The DNA for the CDR3 is TGTGCCATCAGTGACAGCGGGAGAGGGGCAGATACGCAGTATTTT. Its translation is CAISDSGRGADTQYF. The chain links TRBV10-3 to TRBJ2-3; TRBD2 matches at 8 bases. Germline V gene data show CDR1 as ENHRY and CDR2 as SYGVKD. Unmatched junction bases numbered 6, after V lost 3 bases and J lost 4 bases. This CDR3 is built from 15 residues.

This clonotype was detected many times. The chain employs TRBV7-2 and TRBJ2-3, with a tentative D call TRBD1 (5 bases). The CDR3 extends over 13 amino acids. V dropped 5 bases and J dropped 6 bases, with 12 bases sitting between them. From germline, CDR1 is SGHTA and CDR2 FQGNSA. The CDR3 DNA sequence: TGTGCCAGCAGCCTCCCCGCAGGGGATACGCAGTATTTT. Protein product: CASSLPAGDTQYF.

This clonotype was observed at least ten times. The chain links TRBV18 to TRBJ1-1; D is perhaps TRBD1 (6 bases). V lost 0 bases and J lost 4, with 12 bases in between. The CDR3 extends over 15 amino acids. CDR1 and CDR2 from the germline V gene are KGHSH and LQKENI. CDR3: CASSPPGHRATEAFF. The CDR3 DNA reads TGTGCCAGCTCACCACCGGGGCACAGGGCCACTGAAGCTTTCTTT.

This clonotype was seen many times. The chain links TRBV6-2 or TRBV6-3 to TRBJ2-3; 9 bases agree with TRBD1. The CDR3 extends over 15 amino acids. Germline V gene data show CDR1 as MNHEY and CDR2 as SVGEGT. V was pared by 4 bases and J by 4 bases, with 6 bases of the junction left unmatched. This CDR3 is CASSSGTGNADTQYF. CDR3 DNA sequence: TGTGCCAGCAGTTCCGGGACAGGGAACGCAGATACGCAGTATTTT.